Sequencing of this T cell receptor (beta chain) was carried out in a study of blood T cell repertoires in COVID-19. Study in general: Spain, Italy and the United States supplied samples that represented acute and convalescent COVID-19.

In the original processing: Amplification from reference gene primers served as the basis for estimated nucleated cell counts. Some clones are missing from TCRdb's copy, which holds only in-frame ones; the method was immunoSEQ multiplex PCR. V, J and clone size reflect that table, while D and trimming were determined from the DNA. The sample has about 210,000 clones; approximately 80% are singletons. The CDR3 has 13 residues. The J segment lost 3 bases and the V segment lost 8 bases, leaving 3 bases of the junction unmatched. The specimen sequenced was peripheral blood. This chain uses TRBV12-3 or TRBV12-4 with TRBJ1-4, with 7 bases that match TRBD1. The TCR originated in a human donor in a cohort sampled during active COVID-19. The DNA of the CDR3 is TGTGCCAGCCGGGACAGAGCTAATGAAAAACTGTTTTTT. Translated, it gives CASRDRANEKLFF.